These 22 T cell receptor beta chains originate from one sample sequenced in a study of cytomegalovirus exposure and HLA in healthy donors (dated by TCRdb to the late 2010s). Library prep was done by the immunoSEQ multiplex PCR assay. For the multiplex PCR, a mixture combining 60 forward primers for TCR Vbeta segments and 13 reverse primers for TCR Jbeta segments was used. In its TCRdb copy, this immuneACCESS table keeps in-frame sequences only and misses some clones. Where compared with another copy, unresolved V genes explain less than half of these, and the others have no known cause. For this sample the table gives roughly 150,000 clones, of which about 79% were detected only once. The biggest ten clones account for 1.5% to 2% of the sample. The sample consisted of PBMCs. These receptors all stem from a woman in her twenties or thirties in good health and CMV-seronegative.

This chain joins TRBV29-1 and TRBJ1-2, with 8 bases lining up with TRBD1. The V segment lost 4 bases and the J segment 7 bases; nucleotides outside the gene matches: 5. Germline V CDR1 and CDR2: SQVTM, ANQGSEA. The CDR3 spans 12 residues. The CDR3 sequence is CSVGPQGAGYTF. The DNA of the CDR3 is TGCAGCGTTGGCCCCCAGGGGGCTGGCTACACCTTC.

The chain recombines TRBV4-2 with TRBJ2-5; 7 nucleotides agree with TRBD2. The CDR3 covers 16 residues. The germline V gene has CDR1 LGHNA and CDR2 YNFKEQ. J gave up 2 bases and V 0 bases, and 6 bases lay outside the gene matches. CDR3 in amino acids: CASSQESVGGQETQYF. CDR3 sequence (DNA): TGTGCCAGCAGCCAAGAATCTGTGGGGGGGCAAGAGACCCAGTACTTC.

This chain joins TRBV6-5 and TRBJ1-6; D unresolved. The CDR3 extends over 15 amino acids. Germline loops: CDR1 MNHEY, CDR2 SVGAGI. Deletions cut 6 bases from V and 2 bases from J, with 11 bases between. The CDR3 reads CASRPRVTYNSPLHF. The CDR3 region has the DNA TGTGCCAGCAGACCGAGGGTCACCTATAATTCACCCCTCCACTTT.

The chain carries TRBV11-2 and TRBJ1-6, with 8 nucleotides matching TRBD1. The CDR3 loop spans 15 amino acids. V lost 1 base to trimming and J lost 9 bases; unmatched junction nucleotides: 5. CDR1 and CDR2 from the germline V gene are SGHAT and FQNNGV. CDR3 residues: CASSLGTGRISPLHF. CDR3 in DNA: TGTGCCAGCAGCTTAGGGACAGGGAGGATTTCACCCCTCCACTTT.

The J gene is TRBJ2-2, the V gene TRBV25-1; 9 nucleotides agree with TRBD1. The germline CDR1 and CDR2 sequences are MGHDK and SYGVNS. V dropped 4 bases and J dropped 3; count of bases not matched to a gene: 3. The CDR3 consists of 15 residues. CDR3 DNA: TGTGCCAGCAGTGCGGGACAGGGACACACCGGGGAGCTGTTTTTT. This translates into CASSAGQGHTGELFF.

The J gene is TRBJ2-1, the V gene TRBV6-1; 9 positions match TRBD1. This CDR3 comprises 15 residues. The V and J ends lost 5 bases and 0 bases, in that order; junction bases with no gene match: 2. Germline CDR1 is MNHNS and CDR2 is SASEGT. This CDR3 is CASSPTGGSYNEQFF. In DNA, the CDR3 is TGTGCCAGCAGTCCGACAGGGGGCTCCTACAATGAGCAGTTCTTC.

The chain employs TRBV9 and TRBJ1-2, with a tentative D call TRBD1 (5 bases). The length of the CDR3 is 15 residues. Germline CDR1 SGDLS, CDR2 YYNGEE. Trimming pared 6 bases from V and 2 bases from J, leaving 17 bases between. CDR3: CASNPTGDINYGYTF. DNA for the CDR3: TGTGCCAGCAACCCCACAGGAGATATAAACTATGGCTACACCTTC.

The V call is TRBV27, the J call TRBJ1-5; 7 bases agree with TRBD1. Germline loops: CDR1 MNHEY, CDR2 SMNVEV (reference sequence). The CDR3 is 13 amino acids. Unmatched junction bases numbered 5, after V lost 6 bases and J lost 6 bases. CDR3 amino acids: CASSYHRGQPQHF. DNA of the CDR3: TGTGCCAGCAGCTACCACAGGGGTCAGCCCCAGCATTTT.

V and J are TRBV2 and TRBJ2-5; 9 bases map to TRBD1. The V segment lost 10 bases and the J segment 2 bases; nucleotides outside the gene matches: 14. Germline CDR1 reads SNHLY; CDR2 reads FYNNEI. The length of the CDR3 is 16 residues. CDR3 sequence: CANSGKDRGLQETQYF. The CDR3, as DNA: TGTGCCAACAGCGGTAAGGACAGGGGCCTACAAGAGACCCAGTACTTC.

The CDR3 protein is CASSWVLAGVTGELFF. In DNA, the CDR3 is TGTGCCAGCAGCTGGGTACTAGCGGGGGTCACCGGGGAGCTGTTTTTT. The chain employs TRBV13 and TRBJ2-2; 11 bases line up with TRBD2. Germline lookup yields CDR1 PRHDT and CDR2 FYEKMQ (reference sequence). The J segment lost 4 bases and the V segment lost 4 bases, leaving 5 bases of the junction unmatched. This CDR3 spans 16 amino acids. The full variable domain, in which reference TRBV13 and TRBJ2-2 provide the parts outside the CDR3, is AAGVIQSPRHLIKEKRETATLKCYPIPRHDTVYWYQQGPGQDPQFLISFYEKMQSDKGSIPDRFSAQQFSDYHSELNMSSLELGDSALYFCASSWVLAGVTGELFFGEGSRLTVL.

This clone was observed a few times. The V call is TRBV6-5, the J call TRBJ2-2; the D gene is possibly TRBD1 (5 bases). Germline lookup yields CDR1 MNHEY and CDR2 SVGAGI. The CDR3 has 15 residues. V gave up 4 bases and J gave up 6 bases, with 15 bases separating them. CDR3 loop: CASSWGRTTAGELFF. The CDR3 DNA sequence: TGTGCCAGCAGTTGGGGCAGGACCACGGCCGGGGAGCTGTTTTTT.

This chain joins TRBV7-8 and TRBJ2-5, with a tentative D call TRBD2 (6 bases). Germline CDR1 SGHVS, CDR2 FQNEAQ. The CDR3 covers 13 residues. Trimming took off 4 bases at V and 1 base at J, with 7 bases between the two ends. This CDR3 is CASSWDFQETQYF. The CDR3 coding sequence is TGTGCCAGCAGCTGGGACTTCCAAGAGACCCAGTACTTC.

This clone was detected a few times. The V call is TRBV6-8, the J call TRBJ2-3; perhaps TRBD2 as D (7 bases). This CDR3 is built from 16 residues. Trimming stripped 11 bases from V and 2 bases from J, with 23 bases between. Germline loops: CDR1 MNHGY, CDR2 SAAAGT. The CDR3 region has the DNA TGTGCCCAAGGGAGGACAGCGGGGCCCCTCACAGATACGCAGTATTTT. This codes for CAQGRTAGPLTDTQYF.

The chain couples TRBV6-5 to TRBJ1-1; D is possibly TRBD1 (6 bases). From germline, CDR1 is MNHEY and CDR2 SVGAGI. Deletions cut 6 bases from V and 8 bases from J, with 16 bases between. The CDR3 is made up of 13 amino acids. CDR3 residues: CASRTPGGQEAFF. For the CDR3, the DNA is TGTGCCAGCAGAACTCCGGGCGGACAGGAAGCTTTCTTT.

This chain uses TRBV27 with TRBJ2-1, with TRBD2 matching 8 bases. J was trimmed by 8 bases and V by 4 bases; bases with no gene match: 4. CDR1 and CDR2 from the germline V gene are MNHEY and SMNVEV (reference sequence). The CDR3 loop spans 13 amino acids. CDR3 DNA sequence: TGTGCCAGCAGTTGGGACGGGAGGGATGAGCAGTTCTTC. Amino acid sequence: CASSWDGRDEQFF.

This sequence joins TRBV14 and TRBJ2-7; D possibly corresponds to TRBD2 (6 bases). Trimming cost V 5 bases and J 3 bases, with 23 bases left between them. The CDR3 consists of 17 residues. The germline gives CDR1 SGHDN, CDR2 FVKESK. The DNA of the CDR3 is TGTGCCAGCAGCTCCTCGGGCGGGGCCGGGGGTAGCTACGAGCAGTACTTC. Amino acids: CASSSSGGAGGSYEQYF.

In this sample, this clone turned up once. The chain couples TRBV10-3 to TRBJ1-1; 10 positions agree with TRBD1. This CDR3 has 15 amino acids. The germline V gene encodes CDR1 ENHRY and CDR2 SYGVKD. Trimming at V came to 4 bases and at J to 3 bases, leaving 5 bases not matched to a gene. CDR3 bases: TGTGCCATCAGTGCGCCTGGGACAGGGGACACTGAAGCTTTCTTT. Residues: CAISAPGTGDTEAFF.

This clone appeared a few times. The chain employs TRBV30 and TRBJ1-2; D is uncertain. Looked up from germline, CDR1 is GTSNPN and CDR2 is SVGIG (reference sequence). The CDR3 consists of 13 residues. With 0 bases removed from V and 4 bases from J, the gap between germline ends came to 9 bases. The CDR3 is CAWSVIPGYGYTF. The CDR3 nucleotides are TGTGCCTGGAGTGTAATCCCCGGCTATGGCTACACCTTC.

The rearrangement uses TRBV7-7 and TRBJ2-7; D is undetermined. Germline CDR1 and CDR2: SSHAT and FNYEAQ (reference sequence). Trimming pared 0 bases from V and 0 bases from J, leaving 9 bases between. The CDR3 totals 15 residues. In DNA, the CDR3 is TGTGCCAGCAGCTTAGCAGTCGGTAGCTCCTACGAGCAGTACTTC. Its protein product is CASSLAVGSSYEQYF.

The V call is TRBV7-8, the J call TRBJ2-2, with D perhaps matching TRBD1 (6 bases). The CDR3 contains 16 residues. Germline V lookup: CDR1 SGHVS, CDR2 FQNEAQ. V lost 2 bases and J lost 6, with 16 bases in between. The CDR3 reads CASSLTEARGSGELFF. DNA for the CDR3: TGTGCCAGCAGCTTAACCGAAGCAAGGGGGTCCGGGGAGCTGTTTTTT.

This clone was seen a handful of times. The chain recombines TRBV5-6 with TRBJ1-1; 8 positions match TRBD1. There are 14 residues in the CDR3. Germline V gives CDR1 SGHDT, CDR2 YYEEEE. The ends lost 4 bases at V and 4 bases at J; junction bases unmatched: 6. The CDR3 DNA sequence: TGTGCCAGCAGCCCGGGGACAGGCGGCACTGAAGCTTTCTTT. It specifies CASSPGTGGTEAFF.

V usage is TRBV4-3 and J usage is TRBJ2-3; the D is unclear. The germline V gene encodes CDR1 LGHNA and CDR2 YSLEER. V was shortened by 1 base and J by 4 bases, with 3 bases between the two germline ends. This CDR3 contains 12 residues. CDR3 DNA sequence: TGCGCCAGCAGCCAAGCGGCAGATACGCAGTATTTT. Protein sequence: CASSQAADTQYF.